The 31 T cell receptor beta chains below were found in one sample sequenced in a study of T-cell reconstitution after alpha-beta-depleted transplantation in children listed by TCRdb under 2016. In light of the paper, this sample's treatment or condition label describes: allogeneic hematopoietic cell transplantation with graft depleted of TCRalphabeta T cells and CD19 B cells. Libraries were constructed by PCR. These reads were obtained on an Illumina HiSeq 2500. Molecular barcoding was employed in the preparation of TCR libraries, with unique molecular identifiers being used to normalize TCRbeta repertoire quantification. Using fastp at Q25 and MiXCR, TCRdb reprocessed the public reads and kept productive beta chains. Entries are consolidated by CDR3 protein sequence, retaining the most common genes and DNA. The sample table lists 750,000 to 950,000 distinct CDR3 sequences, approximately 15% of them with a count of one. The top ten constitute approximately 5% of the sample.

The material was PBMCs, mostly from graft donor cells, obtained 360 days after TCRalphabeta/CD19-depleted stem cell transplant. All receptors come from a male patient between 10 and 17 years old who had a stem cell transplant for acute lymphoblastic leukemia, so the T cells may come from the graft donor.

This clonotype was seen only a few times. The rearrangement joins TRBV27 to TRBJ2-5; no definite D call. This CDR3 is built from 14 residues. The ends were cut back, 2 bases at V and 5 bases at J, with 12 bases in the middle. Germline V lookup: CDR1 MNHEY, CDR2 SMNVEV (reference sequence). CDR3 loop: CASSLMGSVETQYF. In nucleotides, the CDR3 is TGTGCCAGCAGTTTAATGGGGTCGGTCGAGACCCAGTACTTC.

J is TRBJ1-4 and V is TRBV6-5; TRBD1 is a possible D gene (5 bases). The CDR3 has 16 amino acids. Per germline, CDR1 MNHEY and CDR2 SVGAGI. V lost 1 base, J lost 5 bases, and 14 bases lay in between. CDR3 sequence: CASSYYSRGSNEKLFF. CDR3 nucleotide sequence: TGTGCCAGCAGTTACTACTCAAGGGGATCCAATGAAAAACTGTTTTTT.

The rearrangement joins TRBV28 to TRBJ2-5, with 8 positions matching TRBD1. From germline, CDR1 is MDHEN and CDR2 SYDVKM. The CDR3 has 13 residues. Trimming removed 5 bases from V and 6 bases from J; junction bases left unmatched: 5. The CDR3 sequence: CASSRTGWQTQYF. CDR3 DNA sequence: TGTGCCAGCAGTAGGACAGGGTGGCAGACCCAGTACTTC.

The chain links TRBV7-3 to TRBJ2-1, with 12 nucleotides matching TRBD2. The V gene end was trimmed by 4 bases and the J gene end by 7 bases; junction bases not matched to a gene: 8. The CDR3 sequence is 16 residues long. The germline CDR1 and CDR2 sequences are SGHTA and FQGTGA. The CDR3 is CASSSTATSGRNEQFF. In DNA form, the CDR3 reads TGTGCCAGCAGCTCCACTGCCACTAGCGGGAGGAATGAGCAGTTCTTC.

This clonotype was seen more than once but under ten times. The rearrangement uses TRBV4-1 and TRBJ2-1, with D unclear. This CDR3 comprises 16 residues. Looked up from germline, CDR1 is MGHRA and CDR2 is YSYEKL. Trimming pared 3 bases from V and 6 bases from J, leaving 18 bases between. The CDR3 is CASSQTWAELRNEQFF. CDR3 coding DNA: TGCGCCAGCAGCCAGACCTGGGCAGAATTACGCAATGAGCAGTTCTTC.

This chain links TRBV7-9 with TRBJ1-6; D is unresolved. The CDR3 sequence is 15 residues long. V was trimmed by 7 bases and J by 5 bases, leaving 15 bases between them. The germline gives CDR1 SEHNR, CDR2 FQNEAQ (reference sequence). The CDR3 reads CASTNQTIDNSPLHF. The CDR3 DNA follows: TGTGCCAGCACGAACCAAACCATTGATAATTCACCCCTCCACTTT.

This clonotype appeared many times. V and J are TRBV25-1 and TRBJ2-3, with a weak D call TRBD1 (6 bases). CDR1 and CDR2 from the germline V gene are MGHDK and SYGVNS. There are 17 residues in the CDR3. Trimming removed 3 bases from V and 1 base from J, with 17 bases in between. The DNA of the CDR3 is TGTGCCAGCAGTGAGACGGGCGGGTCAGGGGGCACAGATACGCAGTATTTT. It encodes CASSETGGSGGTDTQYF.

The chain is built from TRBV5-1 and TRBJ2-2; 7 nucleotides line up with TRBD2. Trimming cost V 4 bases and J 2 bases; bases outside gene matches: 5. Germline V CDR1 and CDR2: SGHRS, YFSETQ. This CDR3 has 15 amino acids. CDR3 loop: CASSIGAGNTGELFF. The CDR3 coding sequence is TGCGCCAGCAGCATCGGAGCGGGAAACACCGGGGAGCTGTTTTTT. The complete variable domain, with remaining parts taken from reference TRBV5-1 and TRBJ2-2, reads KAGVTQTPRYLIKTRGQQVTLSCSPISGHRSVSWYQQTPGQGLQFLFEYFSETQRNKGNFPGRFSGRQFSNSRSEMNVSTLELGDSALYLCASSIGAGNTGELFFGEGSRLTVL.

The V call is TRBV6-2 or TRBV6-3, the J call TRBJ2-4; 9 bases line up with TRBD1. This CDR3 comprises 18 residues. Trimming at V came to 2 bases and at J to 2 bases, leaving 10 bases not matched to a gene. Per germline, CDR1 MNHEY and CDR2 SVGEGT. CDR3 region: CASSYNRGQGETKNIQYF. CDR3 coding DNA: TGTGCCAGCAGTTACAACCGGGGACAGGGAGAGACCAAAAACATTCAGTACTTC.

This clonotype was observed a few times. The CDR3 loop reads CSAPQGQETQYF. CDR3 DNA: TGCAGCGCTCCACAGGGACAAGAGACCCAGTACTTC. The chain combines TRBV29-1 with TRBJ2-5, with D tentatively TRBD1 (6 bases). With 7 bases removed from V and 2 bases from J, the gap between germline ends came to 11 bases. The CDR3 sequence is 12 residues long. Germline V gene data show CDR1 as SQVTM and CDR2 as ANQGSEA.

The J gene is TRBJ2-5, the V gene TRBV13; weak D call: TRBD1 (6 bases). This CDR3 spans 14 amino acids. Germline assignment: CDR1 PRHDT and CDR2 FYEKMQ (reference sequence). Deletions cut 3 bases from V and 3 bases from J, with 11 bases between. The CDR3 DNA reads TGTGCCAGCAGCTTTGACAGGTGGGAAGAGACCCAGTACTTC. It yields the protein CASSFDRWEETQYF.

This chain connects TRBV11-2 to TRBJ2-7; D is unresolved. The CDR3 length is 13 residues. Trimming took 5 bases from V and 2 from J, leaving 10 bases between them. The germline V gene encodes CDR1 SGHAT and CDR2 FQNNGV. CDR3 bases: TGTGCCAGCAGCCATGGGATAACCTACGAGCAGTACTTC. This gives the protein CASSHGITYEQYF.

The sample holds a few counts of this clonotype. The rearrangement joins TRBV3-1 to TRBJ2-3, with D unclear. CDR3 length: 12 residues. Per the germline V gene, CDR1 is LGHDT and CDR2 is YNNKEL (reference sequence). Trimming left V 4 bases short and J 5 bases short, with 7 bases between. CDR3 residues: CASSPSEDTQYF. As DNA, the CDR3 is TGTGCCAGCAGCCCCTCAGAAGATACGCAGTATTTT.

This clonotype came up a few times. The J gene is TRBJ1-5, the V gene TRBV12-3 or TRBV12-4; D is unresolved. V was clipped by 1 base and J by 8 bases, with 6 bases between them. The CDR3 sequence is 12 residues long. CDR3 coding DNA: TGTGCCAGCAGTTTAGGGGTTGAGCCCCAGCATTTT. Its translation is CASSLGVEPQHF.

This clonotype was recorded a few times. The chain links TRBV5-1 to TRBJ2-1; D is ambiguous. The V end lost 4 bases, the J end lost 9 bases, and 17 bases lay between the germline ends. Germline lookup yields CDR1 SGHRS and CDR2 YFSETQ. CDR3 length: 14 amino acids. This CDR3 is CASSPAGPPGEQFF. In DNA form, the CDR3 reads TGCGCCAGCAGCCCTGCCGGGCCCCCTGGTGAGCAGTTCTTC.

This clonotype came up many times. The rearrangement joins TRBV20-1 to TRBJ2-1; TRBD2 aligns across 12 bases. This CDR3 has 16 residues. V was pared by 2 bases and J by 5 bases, with 7 bases of the junction left unmatched. Germline values: CDR1 DFQATT, CDR2 SNEGSKA (reference sequence). The CDR3, as DNA: TGCAGTGCTAGACGAACGGGACTAGCGGGTAACAATGAGCAGTTCTTC. It specifies CSARRTGLAGNNEQFF.

This clonotype was seen only a few times. V usage is TRBV6-1 and J usage is TRBJ2-3; 7 bases align to TRBD2. Trimming took 8 bases from V and 2 from J; bases not matched to a gene: 10. The CDR3 loop spans 15 amino acids. Germline V gives CDR1 MNHNS, CDR2 SASEGT. The CDR3 region has the DNA TGTGCCAGCCTAAGGGGAGCGGGATTCACAGATACGCAGTATTTT. Protein: CASLRGAGFTDTQYF.

This clonotype was seen more than once but under ten times. The gene calls are TRBV25-1 and TRBJ1-5; 8 bases match TRBD1. Germline lookup yields CDR1 MGHDK and CDR2 SYGVNS. The CDR3 extends over 14 amino acids. V lost 10 bases and J lost 9; bases outside the gene matches: 14. The CDR3 bases are TGTGCCAACAGGGGGTCCAGGGAGGGACCGCCCCAGCATTTT. Residues: CANRGSREGPPQHF. Drawing the rest from reference TRBV25-1 and TRBJ1-5, the complete variable domain is EADIYQTPRYLVIGTGKKITLECSQTMGHDKMYWYQQDPGMELHLIHYSYGVNSTEKGDLSSESTVSRIRTEHFPLTLESARPSHTSQYLCANRGSREGPPQHFGDGTRLSIL.

In its sample, this clonotype was seen a few times. In DNA form, the CDR3 reads TGTGCCAGCAGCTTATGGGTGATACGGGACTCCTCCTACGAGCAGTACTTC. It yields the protein CASSLWVIRDSSYEQYF. The chain joins TRBV7-9 to TRBJ2-7; D perhaps matches TRBD2 (6 bases). This CDR3 contains 17 residues. The germline V gene has CDR1 SEHNR and CDR2 FQNEAQ (reference sequence). The V end was cut by 2 bases, the J end by 0 bases, with 17 bases between.

This clonotype came up a few times. The chain's CDR3 is CASSISDRGQGEQYF. The CDR3 DNA follows: TGTGCCAGCAGTATATCGGACAGGGGGCAAGGAGAGCAGTACTTC. The V call is TRBV6-5, the J call TRBJ2-7; TRBD1 aligns across 11 bases. Germline V CDR1 and CDR2: MNHEY, SVGAGI. The CDR3 spans 15 residues. J gave up 7 bases and V 5 bases, and 10 bases lay outside the gene matches.

The chain links TRBV27 to TRBJ2-2; D gene unclear. Germline V lookup: CDR1 MNHEY, CDR2 SMNVEV (reference sequence). The CDR3 is 16 residues long. Trimming shortened V by 0 bases and J by 2 bases, and 10 bases separated the two germline ends. CDR3 loop: CASSLSESPNTGELFF. The CDR3 nucleotides are TGTGCCAGCAGTTTATCGGAGTCCCCTAACACCGGGGAGCTGTTTTTT.

This chain joins TRBV27 and TRBJ2-7; 11 nucleotides agree with TRBD1. Looked up from germline, CDR1 is MNHEY and CDR2 is SMNVEV (reference sequence). CDR3 length equals 18 residues. The J segment lost 2 bases and the V segment lost 7 bases, leaving 16 bases of the junction unmatched. CDR3 loop: CASTLVWTGGYYPYEQYF. The CDR3 coding sequence is TGTGCCAGCACCTTGGTATGGACAGGGGGCTATTACCCCTACGAGCAGTACTTC.

V and J are TRBV11-2 and TRBJ2-3; D remains unclear. Per germline, CDR1 SGHAT and CDR2 FQNNGV. CDR3 length: 18 amino acids. The V and J ends lost 4 bases and 0 bases respectively, with 20 bases between them. CDR3 DNA: TGTGCCAGCAGCTCAGGAGCTCCTACACTCCTCAGCACAGATACGCAGTATTTT. This codes for CASSSGAPTLLSTDTQYF.

The chain joins TRBV15 to TRBJ2-5; D is tentatively TRBD1 or TRBD2 (5 bases each). CDR1 and CDR2 from the germline V gene are LNHNV and YYDKDF (reference sequence). The CDR3 covers 16 residues. Trimming took off 1 base at V and 4 bases at J, with 16 bases between the two ends. The CDR3 protein is CATSRGDHTSAETQYF. In nucleotides, the CDR3 is TGTGCCACCAGCAGAGGGGACCATACCAGCGCAGAGACCCAGTACTTC.

About this clonotype itself: The CDR3 ends on some other residue instead of the conserved phenylalanine or tryptophan, so this is likely a read error. V and J are TRBV27 and TRBJ2-1, with D maybe TRBD2 (6 bases). The CDR3 extends over 13 amino acids. Trimming stripped 3 bases from V and 11 bases from J, with 14 bases between. Per the germline V gene, CDR1 is MNHEY and CDR2 is SMNVEV (reference sequence). The CDR3 protein is CASSFGRDSKQFC. CDR3 bases: TGTGCCAGCAGTTTTGGCAGGGACTCGAAGCAGTTCTGC.

Only a few counts were recorded for this clonotype. This rearrangement joins TRBV4-1 to TRBJ2-3, with D uncertain. Germline V gene sequence: CDR1 MGHRA, CDR2 YSYEKL. The CDR3 sequence is 12 residues long. Trimming removed 0 bases from V and 9 bases from J, with 7 bases in between. Written as DNA, the CDR3 is TGCGCCAGCAGCCAAGATGGCGTCACGCAGTATTTT. Protein sequence: CASSQDGVTQYF.

V gene TRBV24-1 combines with J gene TRBJ2-1; 7 positions agree with TRBD2. The CDR3 loop spans 14 amino acids. Germline V gene lookup returns CDR1 KGHDR and CDR2 SFDVKD. Trimming at V came to 6 bases and at J to 3 bases, leaving 4 bases not matched to a gene. The CDR3 coding sequence is TGTGCCACCAGTCTGGGCGGGAGCTACAATGAGCAGTTCTTC. It is translated as CATSLGGSYNEQFF.

The CDR3 reads CASSQELWGPGSSYEQYF. In nucleotides, the CDR3 is TGCGCCAGCAGCCAAGAGTTGTGGGGCCCGGGGAGCTCCTACGAGCAGTACTTC. The chain joins TRBV4-1 to TRBJ2-7; the D call may be TRBD1 or TRBD2 (5 bases each). The V gene lost 0 bases and the J gene lost 0 bases, with 18 bases spanning the gap. The CDR3 extends over 18 amino acids. The germline CDR1 and CDR2 sequences are MGHRA and YSYEKL.

The chain employs TRBV5-1 and TRBJ2-1, with 9 bases matching TRBD2. The ends lost 2 bases at V and 3 bases at J; junction bases unmatched: 3. Germline CDR1 is SGHRS and CDR2 is YFSETQ. This CDR3 spans 15 amino acids. The CDR3 region is CASSFPSGIYNEQFF. CDR3 sequence (DNA): TGCGCCAGCAGCTTTCCTAGCGGGATCTACAATGAGCAGTTCTTC.

The chain recombines TRBV5-1 with TRBJ1-5, with D perhaps TRBD1 (5 bases). Trimming cost V 0 bases and J 1 base, with 11 bases left between them. The CDR3 runs 16 residues. Germline V gene lookup returns CDR1 SGHRS and CDR2 YFSETQ. The CDR3 is CASSLDGGWSNQPQHF. The CDR3 DNA reads as TGCGCCAGCAGCTTGGATGGGGGATGGAGCAATCAGCCCCAGCATTTT.

V usage is TRBV15 and J usage is TRBJ2-7; 13 nucleotides line up with TRBD2. V lost 7 bases to trimming and J lost 3 bases; unmatched junction nucleotides: 6. The CDR3 length is 15 residues. Per germline, CDR1 LNHNV and CDR2 YYDKDF (reference sequence). The CDR3 sequence is CATTERTSGSYEQYF. The CDR3 DNA reads TGTGCCACCACCGAAAGGACTAGCGGGAGCTACGAGCAGTACTTC.